This entry describes one TCR beta chain. This entry comes from a study of control samples from healthy donors and cancer patients. Assay: immunoSEQ multiplex PCR; the TCRdb copy retains only in-frame clones and omits some. Of about 86,000 clones listed, roughly 93% are singletons. V shed 2 bases and J shed 4 bases, with 9 bases lying between them. The CDR3 covers 13 residues. V and J are TRBV12-3 or TRBV12-4 and TRBJ2-7, with D tentatively TRBD2 (5 bases). This receptor was identified in a woman under 40 in good health. Sample: blood. CDR3 protein: CASSLISGYEQYF. The CDR3 region has the DNA TGTGCCAGCAGTTTAATTTCGGGATACGAGCAGTACTTC.